The entry that follows covers one T cell receptor (beta chain) sequence. These data belong to a study of T cell responses to AZD1222 COVID-19 vaccine. Profiled with immunoSEQ multiplex PCR; TCRdb holds only in-frame clones, not every one. This table holds 95,000 to 110,000 clones, about 90% found once. The receptor's source is an adult in good health. The sample consisted of peripheral blood, taken on day 0 of AZD1222 vaccination.

The CDR3 DNA reads TGTGCCACCAGTGAAGAGCTACCTTACAATGAGCAGTTCTTC. Translation: CATSEELPYNEQFF. The chain couples TRBV24-1 to TRBJ2-1; D unresolved. The CDR3 extends over 14 amino acids. Germline CDR1 and CDR2: KGHDR and SFDVKD. Trimming removed 4 bases at V and 4 bases at J, with 10 bases between.